This TCR beta chain is drawn from a study of shared clonotypes between healthy human individuals. Study-wide background: Three CD4 naive, three CD4 memory, two CD8 naive and one CD8 memory plate were used per donor.

A word on this clone: Its target is not known.

General observations from the study: Clonotype sharing across a few donors was observed for 4.5% to 6.5% of naive CD4 clonotypes. Estimated richness values were generally larger in naive subsets than in memory subsets.

Authors' methods: Filtering differed for immunoSEQ, which gave only junction sequences without quality scores. Some clones are missing from TCRdb's copy, which holds only in-frame ones; the method was immunoSEQ multiplex PCR. The D gene and trimming were derived from the DNA, and the V and J assignments and clone size from that table. The sample yields 400,000 to 600,000 clones, about 96% seen once. The clonotype comes from a woman between 25 and 40 years old in good health. Input material: naive CD4+ T cells sorted from blood. The sample's subset: CD45RA+ positively selected.

The CDR3 here is CASTQGIFGNQPQHF. For the CDR3, the DNA is TGTGCCAGTACTCAGGGGATTTTCGGCAATCAGCCCCAGCATTTT. The chain employs TRBV19 and TRBJ1-5; tentatively, D is TRBD1 (6 bases). The CDR3 is made up of 15 amino acids. V was pared by 7 bases and J by 2 bases, with 15 bases between. Germline V lookup: CDR1 LNHDA, CDR2 SQIVND (reference sequence).